The 20 T cell receptor beta chains below all came from one sample that was sequenced in a study of memory CD4+ T cells and cytomegalovirus serostatus. Data came from immunoSEQ multiplex PCR; TCRdb stores just in-frame clones and leaves some out. This table has about 50,000 clones, around 74% appearing once. The sort gate was single viable CD3+CD4+CD8-CD45RO+ cells for memory CD4+ T cells. Sequencing used memory CD4+ T cells from blood. The source of these receptors is an adult in good health and CMV-seronegative.

V gene TRBV5-1 combines with J gene TRBJ2-1; TRBD1 matches 9 bases. Per the germline V gene, CDR1 is SGHRS and CDR2 is YFSETQ. This CDR3 contains 15 residues. V lost 1 base to trimming and J lost 10 bases; unmatched junction nucleotides: 9. The CDR3 spells CASSLTGGDEAEQFF. In nucleotides, the CDR3 is TGCGCCAGCAGCTTGACAGGGGGCGACGAAGCGGAGCAGTTCTTC.

This CDR3 is CASCRMEVYGYTF. CDR3 coding DNA: TGTGCCAGCTGCCGAATGGAAGTTTATGGCTACACCTTC. V gene TRBV2 combines with J gene TRBJ1-2; D is ambiguous. V was shortened by 8 bases and J by 5 bases, with 15 bases between the two germline ends. The V gene's germline CDR1 is SNHLY and CDR2 FYNNEI. There are 13 residues in the CDR3.

Only one count was recorded for this clone. The J gene is TRBJ1-2, the V gene TRBV5-6; the D gene is possibly TRBD1 (5 bases). Germline V gene sequence: CDR1 SGHDT, CDR2 YYEEEE. The ends were cut back, 4 bases at V and 6 bases at J, with 13 bases in the middle. The CDR3 is 13 residues long. DNA for the CDR3: TGTGCCAGCAGCCCCGGGACGTTTGATGGCTACACCTTC. Translation: CASSPGTFDGYTF.

The rearrangement links TRBV2 to TRBJ2-2; weak D call: TRBD2 (5 bases). Germline CDR1 and CDR2: SNHLY and FYNNEI. V was pared by 4 bases and J by 6 bases, with 12 bases between. The CDR3 spans 14 residues. The CDR3 protein is CASSVGELAGELFF. The CDR3 DNA follows: TGTGCCAGCAGTGTTGGGGAGTTGGCCGGGGAGCTGTTTTTT.

This CDR3 reads CASTRVLGEKLFF. The CDR3 DNA sequence: TGTGCCAGCACCAGGGTGCTAGGAGAAAAACTGTTTTTT. V gene TRBV2 combines with J gene TRBJ1-4, with D possibly being TRBD1 (5 bases). CDR3 length equals 13 residues. The germline gives CDR1 SNHLY, CDR2 FYNNEI. With 7 bases removed from V and 8 bases from J, the gap between germline ends came to 14 bases.

The chain employs TRBV13 and TRBJ1-2; perhaps TRBD1 as D (6 bases). The germline V and J ends were trimmed by 1 base and 4 bases, with 10 bases remaining between them. Germline V gene data show CDR1 as PRHDT and CDR2 as FYEKMQ (reference sequence). This CDR3 has 14 residues. The CDR3 reads CASSLVSGVYGYTF. The CDR3 nucleotides are TGTGCCAGCAGCTTAGTTTCAGGGGTCTATGGCTACACCTTC.

This clone has only a few counts. The DNA of the CDR3 is TGTGCCAGTACTAAACAGGGGTTGAACACTGAAGCTTTCTTT. Its protein product is CASTKQGLNTEAFF. The chain uses TRBV19 and TRBJ1-1; 7 nucleotides align to TRBD1. The CDR3 runs to 14 residues. The V gene's germline CDR1 is LNHDA and CDR2 SQIVND (reference sequence). After removal of 7 bases from V and 0 bases from J, the junction contained 5 bases not matched to a gene.

This chain connects TRBV7-9 to TRBJ1-1; no definite D call. This CDR3 contains 13 residues. Trimming removed 3 bases from V and 0 bases from J, with 5 bases in between. Germline CDR1 SEHNR, CDR2 FQNEAQ (reference sequence). The CDR3 reads CASSFQMNTEAFF. CDR3 in DNA: TGTGCCAGCAGCTTTCAGATGAACACTGAAGCTTTCTTT.

The rearrangement joins TRBV4-2 to TRBJ2-3; 13 bases are shared with TRBD2. The trim removed 0 bases at V and 0 bases at J, leaving 12 bases unmatched. Germline V gene sequence: CDR1 LGHNA, CDR2 YNFKEQ. The CDR3 spans 21 residues. CDR3 in amino acids: CASSQESLAGGLLTSTDTQYF. Here the CDR3 DNA reads TGTGCCAGCAGCCAAGAGTCACTAGCGGGGGGGCTTCTTACTAGCACAGATACGCAGTATTTT.

V is TRBV9 and J is TRBJ2-5; 10 nucleotides align to TRBD2. The CDR3 spans 16 residues. Germline V gene lookup returns CDR1 SGDLS and CDR2 YYNGEE. Unmatched junction bases numbered 10, after V lost 4 bases and J lost 4 bases. This CDR3 is CASSPLLAGAAETQYF. The DNA of the CDR3 is TGTGCCAGCAGCCCCCTGCTAGCGGGGGCCGCAGAGACCCAGTACTTC.

On this clone itself: One end of the junction does not line up with germline, which may come from a read error. The V and J genes are TRBV23-1 and TRBJ2-3, with D possibly being TRBD2 (6 bases). TRBV23-1 is given ORF status, its function remaining uncertain. The CDR3 is 10 residues long. The chain's CDR3 is CAGYTDTQYF. For the CDR3, the DNA is TGTGCGGGATACACAGATACGCAGTATTTT.

CDR3 sequence reads: CAISESGQRQPQHF. The CDR3 DNA sequence: TGTGCCATCAGTGAGTCGGGGCAGCGGCAGCCCCAGCATTTT. V usage is TRBV10-3 and J usage is TRBJ1-5; D perhaps matches TRBD1 (5 bases). V shed 0 bases and J shed 7 bases, with 10 bases lying between them. Germline V gives CDR1 ENHRY, CDR2 SYGVKD. The CDR3 sequence is 14 residues long.

The sample holds a few counts of this clone. V usage is TRBV30 and J usage is TRBJ1-3; 7 bases fit TRBD1. Per the germline V gene, CDR1 is GTSNPN and CDR2 is SVGIG (reference sequence). J gave up 2 bases and V 4 bases, and 8 bases lay outside the gene matches. The CDR3 runs to 15 residues. The CDR3 DNA reads as TGTGCCTGGATTAAAGCCGACAGGGCTGGAAACACCATATATTTT. This encodes CAWIKADRAGNTIYF.

This clone was seen once. The chain carries TRBV18 and TRBJ2-2; D is unresolved. The V end lost 1 base, the J end lost 1 base, and 7 bases lay between the germline ends. Germline V lookup: CDR1 KGHSH, CDR2 LQKENI. The CDR3 spans 15 residues. The CDR3 protein is CASSPLDQNTGELFF. As DNA, the CDR3 is TGTGCCAGCTCACCACTGGACCAGAACACCGGGGAGCTGTTTTTT. Based on the CDR3 plus reference TRBV18 and TRBJ2-2, the full variable domain is NAGVMQNPRHLVRRRGQEARLRCSPMKGHSHVYWYRQLPEEGLKFMVYLQKENIIDESGMPKERFSAEFPKEGPSILRIQQVVRGDSAAYFCASSPLDQNTGELFFGEGSRLTVL.

The chain recombines TRBV6-6 with TRBJ2-1, with no clear D. The CDR3 covers 14 residues. The germline V and J ends were trimmed by 6 bases and 9 bases, with 18 bases remaining between them. CDR1 MNHNY and CDR2 SVGAGI come from the germline V gene (reference sequence). The CDR3 protein is CASRPVFGEGEQFF. The CDR3 nucleotides read TGTGCCAGCAGGCCTGTATTTGGTGAAGGTGAGCAGTTCTTC.

The chain recombines TRBV21-1 with TRBJ2-7. TRBV21-1 has pseudogene status. The CDR3 length is 14 residues. The DNA of the CDR3 is TGTGCCAGCAGCAAAGGTTCCGTTGGGTACGAGCAGTACTTC. It codes for CASSKGSVGYEQYF.

The chain carries TRBV29-1 and TRBJ1-1, with TRBD1 matching over 8 bases. This CDR3 comprises 13 residues. Germline CDR1 reads SQVTM; CDR2 reads ANQGSEA. V gave up 6 bases and J gave up 4 bases; unmatched junction bases: 7. The CDR3 reads CSVIGQGTTEAFF. CDR3 DNA: TGCAGCGTAATAGGACAGGGAACCACTGAAGCTTTCTTT.

The chain joins TRBV9 to TRBJ1-2; the D gene is possibly TRBD1 (5 bases). Germline CDR1 and CDR2: SGDLS and YYNGEE. Trimming took 0 bases from V and 7 from J, leaving 13 bases between them. The CDR3 runs to 14 residues. The CDR3 nucleotides are TGTGCCAGCAGCGTAGCGGGGGGTTCAGGTGGCTACACCTTC. Residues: CASSVAGGSGGYTF.

This chain joins TRBV2 and TRBJ2-1, with TRBD2 identical over 10 bases. Germline V lookup: CDR1 SNHLY, CDR2 FYNNEI. Trimming cost V 4 bases and J 5 bases; bases outside gene matches: 5. CDR3 length: 15 amino acids. The DNA for the CDR3 is TGTGCCAGCAGTGCCCAGCGGGGGGGCAACAATGAGCAGTTCTTC. It specifies CASSAQRGGNNEQFF. The full variable domain, rest sourced from reference TRBV2 and TRBJ2-1, is EPEVTQTPSHQVTQMGQEVILRCVPISNHLYFYWYRQILGQKVEFLVSFYNNEISEKSEIFDDQFSVERPDGSNFTLKIRSTKLEDSAMYFCASSAQRGGNNEQFFGPGTRLTVL.

The chain couples TRBV25-1 to TRBJ1-2; 9 bases map to TRBD1. Germline CDR1 is MGHDK and CDR2 is SYGVNS. The CDR3 has 15 amino acids. V shed 1 base and J 6 bases; nucleotides not matched to a gene: 6. The DNA of the CDR3 is TGTGCCAGCAGTGAATTTATACAGGGGGCGGATGGCTACACCTTC. It specifies CASSEFIQGADGYTF.